One T cell receptor beta chain is described in this entry. The data stem from a study of OX40 agonist ivuxolimab in advanced cancers. Assay used: immunoSEQ multiplex PCR; TCRdb lists only in-frame clones, some missing. The table includes about 60,000 clones, approximately 86% detected once. Between the trimmed V and J ends, which lost 1 base and 6 bases, there was a span of 7 bases. Germline V gene sequence: CDR1 MNHNS, CDR2 SASEGT. The CDR3 runs 13 residues. This specimen was CD4+ or CD8+ T cells sorted from blood, taken in a trial of the OX40 agonist ivuxolimab. The chain uses TRBV6-1 and TRBJ1-5; no reliable D call. This receptor was identified in an adult with an advanced solid tumor such as melanoma, head and neck, liver or kidney cancer. The CDR3, as DNA: TGTGCCAGCAGTGAAGGTACAGCTCAGCCCCAGCATTTT. Translating it yields CASSEGTAQPQHF.